The present entry profiles one T cell receptor (beta chain) with its context. This clonotype appeared many times. Its binding antigen is unknown. Within one base of it there is no much larger clone, and no base qualities were kept. This sample was taken from a study of human T cells and chemical hapten exposure (dated by TCRdb to about 2021). For context, the study as a whole: For sensitization, 2% DPC in acetone was applied to a roughly 2 cm by roughly 2 cm area of upper inner arm skin. Weekly therapeutic DPC doses were additionally applied to the scalp of patients throughout the approximately 24-week study period. Patch testing on the upper back used Finn chambers containing 0.01% DPC, with scoring done after 6 days according to International Contact Dermatitis Research Group standards. The mostly female patient cohort included alopecia areata with under or over 50% scalp involvement, alopecia totalis and alopecia universalis. Libraries were pooled for sequencing, and per-sample TCR yields varied mainly because of small differences in library volumes within the pool. Peripheral blood TCR repertoire changes were tracked in vivo in alopecia patients during primary and secondary sensitization to the hapten diphenylcyclopropenone (DPC). Blood samples were taken from patients before sensitization (week 0) and at 2, 6 and about 24 weeks after DPC sensitization. Twenty-nine alopecia patients provided blood for TCR sequencing at one to four time points (pre-sensitization, 2, 6 and 24 weeks). What the research found in general, with its limitations: Patch test score was positively correlated with the number of PT1 expanded TCRs, with significance at thresholds 8, 16 and 32 but not at 4. The number of TCRs above 1 in 1000 frequency did not change with DPC sensitization; there was no evidence of global repertoire structure alterations. Compared with pre-sensitization or healthy control sets, expanded TCRs formed significantly more large CDR3 similarity clusters, which is consistent with antigen-driven responses. All patients had alopecia, a presumed autoimmune disease, so their immune response might differ from that of healthy individuals. Repeated subsampling changed both the strength of the expansion versus patch-test correlation and the threshold at which the correlation became significant.

The sample's time point label, decoded: patch test 1, 2 weeks after DPC sensitization. The treatment or condition label on this specimen signifies: therapeutic diphenylcyclopropenone sensitization with weekly scalp DPC. Blood at each patch-test visit was drawn before the patch test was applied. Eligible patients were aged 18 to 70, diagnosed with alopecia, deemed suitable for DPC therapy, and excluded if pregnant. Total RNA was extracted from unfractionated whole blood that had been collected in Tempus Blood RNA tubes. CDR1 and CDR2 are read off the germline V gene as MNHNS and SASEGT. Relative to germline, V is missing 5 bases and J is missing 3 bases, with 2 bases of the junction outside any gene match. Spanning cysteine to phenylalanine, the CDR3 consists of 15 amino acids. The CDR3 DNA has 45 bases and is translated from base 1. The library was built by means of RACE. The data were produced on a NextSeq 500. During library preparation, unique molecular identifiers were attached to individual cDNA molecules so that TCRs could be counted quantitatively and reproducibly. Both TCR alpha and TCR beta chains were sequenced from each blood RNA sample. The original methods were these. The median number of TCRs per sample was some 100,000, ranging from roughly 20,000 to 700,000. V, J and CDR3 annotation of the TCR reads was carried out using the Decombinator software suite. For PS versus PT1 abundance plots, all samples were subsampled to the same number of TCRs (28,000). TCRs were defined as expanded if absent before sensitization and observed at least eight times at the 2-week time point. TCRdb reprocessing: public reads trimmed at Q25 with fastp, clones called with MiXCR, in-frame beta chains kept. CDR3 protein duplicates are merged, each entry listing the most common genes and DNA. These V and J calls derive from TCRdb rather than the authors' analysis. This sample holds 300,000 to 350,000 distinct CDR3 sequences; approximately 6.9% were observed only once. The ten biggest clones cover approximately 8% of the sample.

This clonotype was sampled from a woman aged 18-29 years with alopecia areata. Some clones in this sample may be carry-over from other donors' samples. The V and J segments used are TRBV6-1 and TRBJ2-1, with 12 bases matching TRBD2. The input for sequencing was whole blood, taken in connection with sensitization to the hapten diphenylcyclopropenone (DPC). The DNA sequence reads TGTGCCAGCAGTAAACTAGCGGGGGGCTACAATGAGCAGTTCTTC. Translated, it gives CASSKLAGGYNEQFF.